This record looks at one T cell receptor (beta chain) sequence and its context. The antigen this receptor binds is unknown. The sample holds no much larger clone one base away, and base qualities are not on file. Other nucleotide sequences from this sample produce the same CDR3. The CDR3 regions of human TCRbeta chains were subjected to immunosequencing. Per the authors' processing: TCRs in the repertoires were matched against a reference library of SARS-CoV-2-specific TCRs that had been generated with the MIRA antigen-specificity platform. Breadth was defined as the fraction of unique TCRs that were SARS-CoV-2-associated, and depth was defined as the fraction of total T cells that were SARS-CoV-2-associated. Each spike-specific TCR was assigned to its reactive spike region and to a CD4 or CD8 class using the MIRA data. Log10-transformed breadth and depth values were compared by one-way ANOVA with Sidak's multiple comparisons tests. Sourced from immuneACCESS, this table was stored by TCRdb with only in-frame sequences that have V and J called. A share of the clones is absent; for the studies checked, an unresolved V gene accounts for under half, and the remainder has no known explanation. That table is the source of V, J and clone size, and D and trimming were worked out from the DNA. The table for this sample lists 70,000 to 90,000 clones; 60% to 80% of them were counted only once. In total, the top ten clones hold over 20% of the sample.

CDR1 is given as SGHNT and CDR2 as YYREEE, both from the germline V gene (reference sequence). Cut back by 2 bases and 0 bases, the V and J ends lie 11 bases apart. The CDR3, from cysteine to phenylalanine, totals 15 residues. The read is trimmed to its CDR3 DNA, 45 bases read in frame from base 1. In light of the paper, this sample's time point label describes: baseline before first vaccination. Samples from vaccinated people were obtained from the UK trials COV001 and COV002, which included a single-blind randomized controlled phase 2/3 trial of AZD1222 (ChAdOx1 nCoV-19) in healthy adults. For TCRbeta chain sequencing, PBMC samples were collected from trial participants at day 0 and at day 28 after the second dose. This entry is derived from a study of T cell responses to AZD1222 COVID-19 vaccine listed by TCRdb under 2021. Describing the broader study: AZD1222 recipients whose second dose came at about 4 weeks and those whose second dose came at about 12 weeks were combined into one group, since spike-specific TCR depth and breadth did not differ between the two schedules. TCR sequencing covered 233 trial participants: some 210 given two doses of AZD1222 and approximately 26 given two doses of MenACWY control vaccine. Enrollment into the trials was organized by age into subgroups of 18-55, 56-69 and 70-plus years, and those subgroups contained roughly 140, 27 and 60 TCR-sequenced participants, respectively. Summary of the overall study and its limitations: After two AZD1222 doses, both the breadth and the depth of spike-specific TCRs were significantly higher than at day 0 and than in MenACWY recipients. The 56-69-year group was small, and its depth increase did not reach significance, likely because of low power. Nearly half of unique spike-specific TCRs reportedly recognized epitopes outside regions mutated in the B.1.351 and B.1.1.7 variants. Most participants were white British and females outnumbered males, and the authors suggested that clonal diversity may have been underestimated. Only five to seven AZD1222 recipients were SARS-CoV-2 seropositive at baseline, limiting conclusions about previously exposed vaccinees. No day 14 peak-response samples were available, so repertoires were characterized only after the peak T cell response. The whole spike protein was spanned by vaccine-associated CD4 TCRs, and dominant responses were seen in regions 160-218 and 743-854.

The sequence derives from an adult in good health. The chain employs TRBV5-4 and TRBJ2-5; TRBD2 is a weak D gene call, 7 bases matching. Sequencing used peripheral blood, obtained on day 0 of AZD1222 vaccination. The sequenced DNA: TGTGCCAGCAGCTTACAGGGAGGGTACCAAGAGACCCAGTACTTC. Its translation reads: CASSLQGGYQETQYF.